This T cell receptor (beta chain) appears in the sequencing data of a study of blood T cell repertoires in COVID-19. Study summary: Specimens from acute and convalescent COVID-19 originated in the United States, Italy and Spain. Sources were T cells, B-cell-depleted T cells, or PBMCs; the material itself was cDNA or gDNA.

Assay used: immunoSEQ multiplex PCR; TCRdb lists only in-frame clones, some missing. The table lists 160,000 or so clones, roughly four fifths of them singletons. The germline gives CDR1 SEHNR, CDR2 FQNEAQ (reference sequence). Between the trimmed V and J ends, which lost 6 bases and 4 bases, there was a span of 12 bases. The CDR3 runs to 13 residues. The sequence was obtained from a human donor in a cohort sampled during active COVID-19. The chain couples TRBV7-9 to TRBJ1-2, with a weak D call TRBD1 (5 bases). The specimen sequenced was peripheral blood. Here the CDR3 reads CASSSGDGYGYTF. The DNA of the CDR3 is TGTGCCAGCAGTAGCGGGGACGGCTATGGCTACACCTTC.